The 30 T cell receptor beta chains reported below all come from one sample, sequenced in a study of vaccination effects on CD4 cells after COVID-19. The antigens these receptors bind are not known. The data were produced by immunoSEQ multiplex PCR, yet TCRdb's version contains in-frame clones alone and is incomplete. Among about 26,000 clones, around three quarters were seen once, and the ten largest hold roughly 16%. Sequencing in the ViraFEST assay came after antigen-specific CD4+ T cells had been expanded with viral peptide pools, which were used to stimulate PBMC. The culture ran for about 10 days, and then CD4+ T cells were isolated. Sometime from March through December 2020, the person acquired a SARS-CoV-2 infection that PCR confirmed. The sequences come from CD4+ T cells from PBMCs cultured with HCoV-NL63 spike peptides, collected before COVID-19 vaccination. Source of these receptors: a human donor who had a prior SARS-CoV-2 infection.

The chain couples TRBV11-2 to TRBJ1-5; no reliable D call. From germline, CDR1 is SGHAT and CDR2 FQNNGV. V was pared by 1 base and J by 0 bases, with 13 bases between. The CDR3 loop spans 17 amino acids. The CDR3 sequence is CASSLGVGLYSNQPQHF. The CDR3 DNA reads as TGTGCCAGCAGCTTAGGGGTCGGACTTTATAGCAATCAGCCCCAGCATTTT.

This sequence joins TRBV29-1 and TRBJ1-2; D call uncertain. V lost 4 bases, J lost 3 bases, and 12 bases lay in between. CDR1 is SQVTM, CDR2 ANQGSEA, per germline. This CDR3 spans 13 amino acids. The chain's CDR3 is CSVVGSSYYGYTF. The CDR3 nucleotides read TGCAGCGTTGTAGGATCGAGCTACTATGGCTACACCTTC.

The chain employs TRBV6-2 or TRBV6-3 and TRBJ1-2; TRBD1 aligns across 7 bases. Losses at the gene ends were 2 bases for V and 2 bases for J; bases not matched to a gene: 5. CDR1 and CDR2 (germline): MNHEY, SVGEGT. The CDR3 length is 15 residues. Here the CDR3 reads CASSYRGTANYGYTF. The CDR3 region has the DNA TGTGCCAGCAGTTACCGAGGGACAGCAAACTATGGCTACACCTTC.

The genes are TRBV5-1 and TRBJ1-1, with a weak D call TRBD1 (6 bases). CDR1 SGHRS and CDR2 YFSETQ come from the germline V gene. The CDR3 covers 12 residues. V was pared by 4 bases and J by 7 bases, with 11 bases between. CDR3 coding DNA: TGCGCCAGCAGCCGCGAGGGGGGTGAAGCTTTCTTT. It yields the protein CASSREGGEAFF.

The chain is built from TRBV7-9 and TRBJ1-5; D is undetermined. From germline, CDR1 is SEHNR and CDR2 FQNEAQ (reference sequence). V lost 2 bases, J lost 5 bases, and 7 bases lay in between. There are 13 residues in the CDR3. The CDR3: CASSLFSDQPQHF. The CDR3 DNA is TGTGCCAGCAGCTTATTCAGCGATCAGCCCCAGCATTTT.

This clone has just a few counts. The J gene is TRBJ1-1, the V gene TRBV7-3; D is unclear. Germline CDR1 is SGHTA and CDR2 is FQGTGA. V was shortened by 5 bases and J by 12 bases, with 19 bases between the two germline ends. The CDR3 length is 13 residues. The CDR3 loop is CASSGPGSTETFF. CDR3 DNA: TGTGCCAGCAGCGGTCCGGGGTCAACGGAAACTTTCTTT.

This chain joins TRBV18 and TRBJ2-7; 10 bases are a match to TRBD1. CDR3 length equals 14 residues. J was trimmed by 6 bases and V by 6 bases; bases with no gene match: 8. Germline V gene data show CDR1 as KGHSH and CDR2 as LQKENI. The DNA for the CDR3 is TGTGCCAGCTCGTGGACAGGGGGTTCGCCCGAGCAGTACTTC. Its translation: CASSWTGGSPEQYF.

In this sample, this clone turned up once. The V gene is TRBV5-4, the J gene TRBJ2-7; 13 bases agree with TRBD2. Germline CDR1 SGHNT, CDR2 YYREEE (reference sequence). The V gene end was trimmed by 2 bases and the J gene end by 2 bases; junction bases not matched to a gene: 4. The CDR3 consists of 16 residues. CDR3 coding DNA: TGTGCCAGCAGCTTCGCCGGGACTAGCGGGGCCTACGAGCAGTACTTC. This gives the protein CASSFAGTSGAYEQYF.

V gene TRBV18 combines with J gene TRBJ2-7; TRBD2 matches 11 bases. The CDR3 runs to 16 residues. Trimming removed 0 bases from V and 2 bases from J; junction bases left unmatched: 3. The germline CDR1 and CDR2 sequences are KGHSH and LQKENI. Written as DNA, the CDR3 is TGTGCCAGCTCACCACCTAGCGGGGGGGCCCCCTACGAGCAGTACTTC. Translated: CASSPPSGGAPYEQYF.

This clone has a single count. The rearrangement joins TRBV19 to TRBJ2-7, with D tentatively TRBD2 (6 bases). V shed 5 bases and J shed 4 bases, with 21 bases lying between them. CDR3 length: 16 residues. Germline assignment: CDR1 LNHDA and CDR2 SQIVND (reference sequence). CDR3 in amino acids: CASSEFWRGKWYEQYF. In DNA form, the CDR3 reads TGTGCCAGTAGTGAGTTCTGGAGGGGTAAATGGTACGAGCAGTACTTC.

With respect to this clone: A junction end diverges from the germline sequence, so it may reflect a read error. The chain carries TRBV5-1 and TRBJ2-2; maybe TRBD1 (6 bases). The germline V gene encodes CDR1 SGHRS and CDR2 YFSETQ. There are 13 residues in the CDR3. For the CDR3, the DNA is TGCGCCAGCAGCTCTATGGACAGAGGGGTGCTGTTTTTT. Amino acid sequence: CASSSMDRGVLFF.

For the CDR3, the DNA is TGTGCCAGCAGTTGGGGCAGCTCTATAGAAGCTTTCTTT. Encoded protein: CASSWGSSIEAFF. The chain carries TRBV12-3 or TRBV12-4 and TRBJ1-1, with a weak D call TRBD1 (5 bases). The CDR3 loop spans 13 amino acids. Trimming stripped 4 bases from V and 8 bases from J, with 14 bases between.

The sample holds one count of this clone. The chain links TRBV7-2 to TRBJ1-2, with D tentatively TRBD1 (5 bases). Germline values: CDR1 SGHTA, CDR2 FQGNSA. The V end lost 2 bases, the J end lost 4 bases, and 17 bases lay between the germline ends. The CDR3 covers 16 residues. The chain's CDR3 is CASSLTSVGGPYGYTF. The DNA for the CDR3 is TGTGCCAGCAGCTTAACCAGTGTTGGGGGACCCTATGGCTACACCTTC.

CDR3 residues: CASSLVSGGSTDTQYF. CDR3 DNA: TGTGCCAGCAGCTTAGTTAGCGGGGGGTCCACAGATACGCAGTATTTT. The chain links TRBV11-2 to TRBJ2-3; 10 bases are a match to TRBD2. With V trimmed by 1 base and J by 2 bases, 3 bases remained unmatched. Germline V lookup: CDR1 SGHAT, CDR2 FQNNGV. CDR3 length: 16 residues.

The chain recombines TRBV28 with TRBJ2-5, with 9 positions matching TRBD2. V was clipped by 5 bases and J by 5 bases; unmatched bases: 6. Germline V CDR1 and CDR2: MDHEN, SYDVKM. The CDR3 consists of 14 residues. CDR3 amino acids: CASSEAGGRETQYF. The CDR3 bases are TGTGCCAGCAGTGAAGCGGGGGGTCGGGAGACCCAGTACTTC.

This chain links TRBV4-1 with TRBJ2-7; D is perhaps TRBD2 (5 bases). This CDR3 is 12 amino acids long. Trimming pared 5 bases from V and 6 bases from J, leaving 11 bases between. Germline V gene lookup returns CDR1 MGHRA and CDR2 YSYEKL. The CDR3 bases are TGCGCCAGCAGCGTCGAGGGCGGCGAGCAGTACTTC. Its protein is CASSVEGGEQYF.

V is TRBV7-3 and J is TRBJ1-6, with a possible D match to TRBD1 (6 bases). The CDR3 is 15 amino acids. Germline V gives CDR1 SGHTA, CDR2 FQGTGA. Trimming removed 0 bases at V and 8 bases at J, with 11 bases between. The CDR3, as DNA: TGTGCCAGCAGCTTAACGGCAGGGGCTTATTCACCCCTCCACTTT. As protein: CASSLTAGAYSPLHF.

V is TRBV2 and J is TRBJ1-5; possibly TRBD1 for D (6 bases). Per germline, CDR1 SNHLY and CDR2 FYNNEI. CDR3 size: 12 residues. Between the trimmed V and J ends, which lost 10 bases and 4 bases, there was a span of 11 bases. CDR3 sequence reads: CATAQGNQPQHF. The CDR3 DNA sequence: TGTGCCACCGCCCAGGGGAATCAGCCCCAGCATTTT.

The V and J genes are TRBV21-1 and TRBJ2-2. TRBV21-1 is a listed pseudogene. The CDR3 runs 16 residues. The CDR3: CASSPKLAPASGELFF. The DNA of the CDR3 is TGTGCCAGCAGCCCTAAACTGGCCCCCGCGTCCGGGGAGCTGTTTTTT.

V usage is TRBV19 and J usage is TRBJ1-4, with D possibly TRBD1 on 5 matching bases. The CDR3 contains 14 residues. Looked up from germline, CDR1 is LNHDA and CDR2 is SQIVND (reference sequence). The V end was cut by 3 bases, the J end by 8 bases, with 13 bases between. The CDR3 loop reads CASSISQGDEKLFF. CDR3 sequence (DNA): TGTGCCAGTAGTATCAGTCAGGGAGACGAAAAACTGTTTTTT.

This rearrangement joins TRBV19 to TRBJ2-7, with 10 bases that match TRBD1. J gave up 3 bases and V 5 bases, and 10 bases lay outside the gene matches. Germline assignment: CDR1 LNHDA and CDR2 SQIVND (reference sequence). This CDR3 has 16 amino acids. CDR3 in amino acids: CASSVSGTGAVYEQYF. DNA for the CDR3: TGTGCCAGTAGTGTGTCCGGGACAGGGGCCGTCTACGAGCAGTACTTC.

This chain links TRBV11-3 with TRBJ2-7; D gene uncertain. This CDR3 is built from 12 residues. Germline values: CDR1 SGHNT, CDR2 YENEEA. The V end lost 5 bases, the J end lost 6 bases, and 11 bases lay between the germline ends. The CDR3 DNA is TGTGCCAGCAGCCTGGTCCCAGGCGAGCAGTACTTC. Its translation: CASSLVPGEQYF. Complete variable domain (other parts from reference TRBV11-3 and TRBJ2-7): EAGVVQSPRYKIIEKKQPVAFWCNPISGHNTLYWYLQNLGQGPELLIRYENEEAVDDSQLPKDRFSAERLKGVDSTLKIQPAELGDSAVYLCASSLVPGEQYFGPGTRLTVT.

The V and J genes are TRBV11-2 and TRBJ2-7; no clear D. Between the trimmed V and J ends, which lost 3 bases and 0 bases, there was a span of 12 bases. This CDR3 contains 15 residues. The germline gives CDR1 SGHAT, CDR2 FQNNGV. Here the CDR3 DNA reads TGTGCCAGCAGCTTTAGGACCAGTCACTCCTACGAGCAGTACTTC. As protein: CASSFRTSHSYEQYF. Looking up the rest from reference TRBV11-2 and TRBJ2-7 gives the full variable domain: EAGVAQSPRYKIIEKRQSVAFWCNPISGHATLYWYQQILGQGPKLLIQFQNNGVVDDSQLPKDRFSAERLKGVDSTLKIQPAKLEDSAVYLCASSFRTSHSYEQYFGPGTRLTVT.

The chain joins TRBV4-3 to TRBJ1-2; no firm D call. The CDR3 is 16 residues long. Trimming removed 4 bases at V and 1 base at J, with 16 bases between. The germline gives CDR1 LGHNA, CDR2 YSLEER. The CDR3 reads CASSRQLETLNYGYTF. The CDR3 DNA is TGCGCCAGCAGCCGCCAACTGGAGACACTTAACTATGGCTACACCTTC.

The chain employs TRBV29-1 and TRBJ2-1; 8 nucleotides agree with TRBD2. The J segment lost 13 bases and the V segment lost 4 bases, leaving 15 bases of the junction unmatched. Germline V lookup: CDR1 SQVTM, CDR2 ANQGSEA. CDR3 size: 14 residues. CDR3 protein: CSVVIGGVALGQFF. DNA for the CDR3: TGCAGCGTTGTAATCGGGGGGGTCGCTCTGGGACAGTTCTTC.

This clone is a singleton in its sample. The V call is TRBV10-3, the J call TRBJ1-1, with D possibly being TRBD1 (5 bases). CDR1 and CDR2 from the germline V gene are ENHRY and SYGVKD. Trimming removed 10 bases from V and 1 base from J, with 13 bases in between. This CDR3 has 13 residues. CDR3 loop: CATHRDPNTEAFF. The DNA for the CDR3 is TGTGCCACCCACCGGGACCCGAACACTGAAGCTTTCTTT.

By frequency in the sample, this clone is medium-sized. The J gene is TRBJ2-2, the V gene TRBV5-1; possible D gene TRBD1, 5 bases. The V end was cut by 0 bases, the J end by 6 bases, with 15 bases between. Germline values: CDR1 SGHRS, CDR2 YFSETQ. This CDR3 is built from 16 residues. The DNA for the CDR3 is TGCGCCAGCAGCTTGGCCGGGCAGGGTACGGCCGGGGAGCTGTTTTTT. Protein product: CASSLAGQGTAGELFF.

The V call is TRBV5-4, the J call TRBJ2-3, with 11 bases aligning to TRBD2. Germline trimming cut 0 bases from V and 2 bases from J; bases unmatched to any gene: 5. CDR3 length equals 17 residues. CDR1 and CDR2 (germline): SGHNT, YYREEE (reference sequence). CDR3: CASSLGLAGGVTDTQYF. The CDR3 DNA reads TGTGCCAGCAGCTTGGGTCTAGCGGGGGGCGTCACAGATACGCAGTATTTT. The full variable domain, rest sourced from reference TRBV5-4 and TRBJ2-3, is ETGVTQSPTHLIKTRGQQVTLRCSSQSGHNTVSWYQQALGQGPQFIFQYYREEENGRGNFPPRFSGLQFPNYSSELNVNALELDDSALYLCASSLGLAGGVTDTQYFGPGTRLTVL.

The chain has TRBV30 and TRBJ1-1, with D uncertain. V was pared by 0 bases and J by 5 bases, with 10 bases between. This CDR3 contains 13 residues. Germline-derived CDR1 and CDR2 are GTSNPN and SVGIG (reference sequence). The CDR3 spells CAWSVAYTTEAFF. Here the CDR3 DNA reads TGTGCCTGGAGTGTTGCCTATACTACTGAAGCTTTCTTT.

This clone is medium-sized within its sample. This chain links TRBV5-1 with TRBJ2-7; 8 nucleotides agree with TRBD2. V was clipped by 4 bases and J by 6 bases; unmatched bases: 9. This CDR3 region has 14 residues. Germline lookup yields CDR1 SGHRS and CDR2 YFSETQ. This CDR3 reads CASSETSDWAEQYF. The CDR3 DNA is TGCGCCAGCAGCGAGACTAGCGACTGGGCCGAGCAGTACTTC. Filled out from reference TRBV5-1 and TRBJ2-7, the complete variable domain reads KAGVTQTPRYLIKTRGQQVTLSCSPISGHRSVSWYQQTPGQGLQFLFEYFSETQRNKGNFPGRFSGRQFSNSRSEMNVSTLELGDSALYLCASSETSDWAEQYFGPGTRLTVT.